This T cell receptor (beta chain) emerged from a study of monozygotic twins with cystic fibrosis. From germline, CDR1 is MGHDK and CDR2 SYGVNS. The V and J ends lost 4 bases and 4 bases respectively, with 17 bases between them. The CDR3 is 15 residues long. This table comes from immunoSEQ multiplex PCR, and its TCRdb copy is limited to in-frame clones, with some not included. The sample has around 34,000 clones, more than 90% seen once. The sequenced material came from blood. This receptor was identified in a girl aged 2-9 years with cystic fibrosis. The rearrangement uses TRBV25-1 and TRBJ2-7; D could derive from TRBD1 or TRBD2 (5 bases each). This CDR3 reads CASSVGSGWRYEQYF. Written as DNA, the CDR3 is TGTGCCAGCAGTGTAGGGTCAGGGTGGAGGTACGAGCAGTACTTC.